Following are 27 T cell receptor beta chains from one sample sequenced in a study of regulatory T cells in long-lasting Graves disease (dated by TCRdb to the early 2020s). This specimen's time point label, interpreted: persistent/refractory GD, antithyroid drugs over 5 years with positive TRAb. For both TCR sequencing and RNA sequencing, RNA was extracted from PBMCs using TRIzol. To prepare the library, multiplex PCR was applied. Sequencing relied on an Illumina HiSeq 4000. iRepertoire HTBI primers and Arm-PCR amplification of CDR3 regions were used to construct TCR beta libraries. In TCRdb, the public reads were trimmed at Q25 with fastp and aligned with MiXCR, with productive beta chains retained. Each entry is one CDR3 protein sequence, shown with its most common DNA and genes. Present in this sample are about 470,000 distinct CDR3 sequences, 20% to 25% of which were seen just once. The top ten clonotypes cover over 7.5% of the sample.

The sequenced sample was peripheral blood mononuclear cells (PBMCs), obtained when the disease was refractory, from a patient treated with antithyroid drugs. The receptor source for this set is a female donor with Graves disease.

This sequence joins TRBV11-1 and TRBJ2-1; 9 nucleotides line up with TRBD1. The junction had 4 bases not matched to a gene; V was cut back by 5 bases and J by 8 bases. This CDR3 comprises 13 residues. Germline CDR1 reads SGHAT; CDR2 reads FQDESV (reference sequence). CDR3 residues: CASSPWTGDEQFF. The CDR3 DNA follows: TGTGCCAGCAGCCCATGGACAGGGGATGAGCAGTTCTTC.

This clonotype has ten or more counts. CDR3 bases: TGTGCCAGCAGTTCTCTATTTGAGGGACAGAACCACTACGAGCAGTACTTC. It translates to CASSSLFEGQNHYEQYF. The J gene is TRBJ2-7, the V gene TRBV28; 7 bases line up with TRBD1. CDR3 length: 17 amino acids. Germline-derived CDR1 and CDR2 are MDHEN and SYDVKM. Trimming removed 4 bases from V and 3 bases from J; junction bases left unmatched: 15.

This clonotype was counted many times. The CDR3 nucleotides are TGTGCCAGCACCGGGGGGGGCCTTCCCCTCCACTTT. Protein sequence: CASTGGGLPLHF. The V call is TRBV27, the J call TRBJ1-6, with D perhaps matching TRBD1 (6 bases). With 7 bases removed from V and 13 bases from J, the gap between germline ends came to 14 bases. The CDR3 covers 12 residues. CDR1 is MNHEY, CDR2 SMNVEV, per germline (reference sequence).

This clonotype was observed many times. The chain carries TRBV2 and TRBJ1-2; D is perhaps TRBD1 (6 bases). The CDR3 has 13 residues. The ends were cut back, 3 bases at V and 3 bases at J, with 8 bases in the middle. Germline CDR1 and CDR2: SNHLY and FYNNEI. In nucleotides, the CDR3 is TGTGCCAGCAGTGAGGGACACTACTATGGCTACACCTTC. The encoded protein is CASSEGHYYGYTF.

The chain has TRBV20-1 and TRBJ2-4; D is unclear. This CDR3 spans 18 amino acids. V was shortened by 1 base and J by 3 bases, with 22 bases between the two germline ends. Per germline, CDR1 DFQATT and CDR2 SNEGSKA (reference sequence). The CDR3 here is CSARVPLERRLGKNIQYF. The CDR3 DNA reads TGCAGTGCTAGAGTGCCCTTAGAGCGTCGATTGGGCAAAAACATTCAGTACTTC.

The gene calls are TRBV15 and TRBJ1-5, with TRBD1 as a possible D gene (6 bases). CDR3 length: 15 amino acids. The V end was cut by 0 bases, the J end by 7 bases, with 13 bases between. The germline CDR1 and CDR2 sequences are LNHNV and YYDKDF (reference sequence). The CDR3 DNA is TGTGCCACCAGCAGAGATCGGGGGGGCGCCCAGCCCCAGCATTTT. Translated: CATSRDRGGAQPQHF.

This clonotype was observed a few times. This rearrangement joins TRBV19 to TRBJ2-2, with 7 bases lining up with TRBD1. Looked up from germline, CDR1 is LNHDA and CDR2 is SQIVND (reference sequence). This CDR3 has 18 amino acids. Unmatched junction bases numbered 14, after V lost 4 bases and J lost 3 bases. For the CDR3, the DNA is TGTGCCAGTAGTAGATCCGGTGGACAGGCTGCGGACACCGGGGAGCTGTTTTTT. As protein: CASSRSGGQAADTGELFF.

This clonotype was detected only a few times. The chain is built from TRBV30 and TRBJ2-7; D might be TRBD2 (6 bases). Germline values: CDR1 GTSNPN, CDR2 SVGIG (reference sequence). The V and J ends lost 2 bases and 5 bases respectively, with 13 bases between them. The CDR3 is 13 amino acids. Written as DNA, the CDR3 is TGTGCCTGGAGTCGGCAGGGAGGCCACGAGCAGTACTTC. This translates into CAWSRQGGHEQYF. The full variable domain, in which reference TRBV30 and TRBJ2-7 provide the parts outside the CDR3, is SQTIHQWPATLVQPVGSPLSLECTVEGTSNPNLYWYRQAAGRGLQLLFYSVGIGQISSEVPQNLSASRPQDRQFILSSKKLLLSDSGFYLCAWSRQGGHEQYFGPGTRLTVT.

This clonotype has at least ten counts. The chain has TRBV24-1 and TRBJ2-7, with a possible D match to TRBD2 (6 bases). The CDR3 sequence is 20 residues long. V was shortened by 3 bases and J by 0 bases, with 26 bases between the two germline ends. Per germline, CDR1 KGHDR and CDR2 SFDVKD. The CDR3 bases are TGTGCCACCAGTGATCCACACCGTTTAGCGGCTTGGAAGAGCTCCTACGAGCAGTACTTC. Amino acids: CATSDPHRLAAWKSSYEQYF.

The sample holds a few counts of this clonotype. In nucleotides, the CDR3 is TGTGCCAGCAAAGGTCCCGGTGGGGGAGTAAATCAGCCCCAGCATTTT. Translated, it gives CASKGPGGGVNQPQHF. The genes are TRBV6-1 and TRBJ1-5; D may be TRBD1 (5 bases). The germline V gene has CDR1 MNHNS and CDR2 SASEGT. This CDR3 comprises 16 residues. V lost 7 bases, J lost 4 bases, and 20 bases lay in between.

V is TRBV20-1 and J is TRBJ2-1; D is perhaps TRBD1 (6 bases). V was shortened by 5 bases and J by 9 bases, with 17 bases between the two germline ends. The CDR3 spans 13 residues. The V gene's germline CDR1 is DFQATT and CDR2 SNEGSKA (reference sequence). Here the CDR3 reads CSAPTQRGGEQFF. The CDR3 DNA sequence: TGCAGTGCTCCCACCCAAAGAGGGGGTGAGCAGTTCTTC.

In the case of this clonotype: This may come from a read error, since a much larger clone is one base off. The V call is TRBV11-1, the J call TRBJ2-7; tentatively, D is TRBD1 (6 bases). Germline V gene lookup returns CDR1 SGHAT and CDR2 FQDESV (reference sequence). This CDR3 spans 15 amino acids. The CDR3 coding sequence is TGTACCAGCAGCCCTCAGGCGACAGGAGTGTACGAGCAGTACTTC. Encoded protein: CTSSPQATGVYEQYF.

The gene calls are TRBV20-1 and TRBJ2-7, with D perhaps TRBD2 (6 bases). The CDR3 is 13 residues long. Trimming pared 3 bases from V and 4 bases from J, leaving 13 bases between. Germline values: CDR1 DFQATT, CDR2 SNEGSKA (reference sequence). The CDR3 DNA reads TGCAGTGCTAGGGGGTCGGGGGAGTACGAGCAGTACTTC. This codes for CSARGSGEYEQYF.

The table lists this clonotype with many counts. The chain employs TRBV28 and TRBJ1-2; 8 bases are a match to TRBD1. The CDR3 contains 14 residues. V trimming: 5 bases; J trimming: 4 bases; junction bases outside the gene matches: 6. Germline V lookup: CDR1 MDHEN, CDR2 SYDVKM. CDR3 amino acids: CASSTGDRFYGYTF. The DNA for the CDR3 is TGTGCCAGCAGTACCGGGGACAGGTTCTATGGCTACACCTTC.

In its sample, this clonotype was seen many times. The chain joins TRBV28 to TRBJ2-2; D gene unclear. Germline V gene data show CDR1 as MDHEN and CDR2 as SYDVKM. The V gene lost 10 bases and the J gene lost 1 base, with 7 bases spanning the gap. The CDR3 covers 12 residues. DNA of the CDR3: TGTGCCACGACCCGGAACACCGGGGAGCTGTTTTTT. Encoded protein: CATTRNTGELFF.

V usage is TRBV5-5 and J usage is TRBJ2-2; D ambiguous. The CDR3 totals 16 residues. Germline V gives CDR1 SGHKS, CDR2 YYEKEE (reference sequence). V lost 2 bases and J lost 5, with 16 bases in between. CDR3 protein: CASSFTGGSLTGELFF. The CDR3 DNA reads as TGTGCCAGCAGCTTCACCGGCGGCTCCCTAACCGGGGAGCTGTTTTTT.

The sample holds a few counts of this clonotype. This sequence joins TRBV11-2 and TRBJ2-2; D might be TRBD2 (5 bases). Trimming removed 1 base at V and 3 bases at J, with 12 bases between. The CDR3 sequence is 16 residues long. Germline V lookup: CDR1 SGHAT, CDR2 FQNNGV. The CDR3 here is CASSLASRRDTGELFF. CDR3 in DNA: TGTGCCAGCAGCTTAGCTAGCCGCCGCGACACCGGGGAGCTGTTTTTT.

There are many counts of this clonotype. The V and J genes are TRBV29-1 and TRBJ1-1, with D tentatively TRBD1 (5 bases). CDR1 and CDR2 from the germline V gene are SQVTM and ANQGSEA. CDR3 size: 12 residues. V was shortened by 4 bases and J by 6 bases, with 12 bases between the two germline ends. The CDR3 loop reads CSVGRRGAEAFF. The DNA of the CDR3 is TGCAGCGTTGGGCGCCGGGGGGCTGAAGCTTTCTTT. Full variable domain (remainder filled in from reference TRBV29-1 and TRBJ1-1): SAVISQKPSRDICQRGTSLTIQCQVDSQVTMMFWYRQQPGQSLTLIATANQGSEATYESGFVIDKFPISRPNLTFSTLTVSNMSPEDSSIYLCSVGRRGAEAFFGQGTRLTVV.

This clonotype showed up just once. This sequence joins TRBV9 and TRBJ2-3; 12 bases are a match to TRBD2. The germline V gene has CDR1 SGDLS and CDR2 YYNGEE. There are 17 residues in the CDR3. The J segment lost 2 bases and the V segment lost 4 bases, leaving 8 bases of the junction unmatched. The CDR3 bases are TGTGCCAGCAGCTCCCCTAGCGGGAGGGGGTTCACAGATACGCAGTATTTT. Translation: CASSSPSGRGFTDTQYF.

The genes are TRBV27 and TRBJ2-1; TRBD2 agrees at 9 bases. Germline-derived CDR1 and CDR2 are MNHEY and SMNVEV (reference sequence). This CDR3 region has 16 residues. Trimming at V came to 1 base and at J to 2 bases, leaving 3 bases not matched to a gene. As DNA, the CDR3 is TGTGCCAGCAGTTTATTAGCGGGAGATACCTACAATGAGCAGTTCTTC. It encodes CASSLLAGDTYNEQFF.

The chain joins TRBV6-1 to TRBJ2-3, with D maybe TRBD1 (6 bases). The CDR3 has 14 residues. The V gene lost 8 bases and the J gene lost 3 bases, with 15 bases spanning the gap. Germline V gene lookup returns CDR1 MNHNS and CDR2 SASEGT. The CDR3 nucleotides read TGTGCCAGCCGTCAGACAGGCAGTACAGATACGCAGTATTTT. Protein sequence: CASRQTGSTDTQYF.

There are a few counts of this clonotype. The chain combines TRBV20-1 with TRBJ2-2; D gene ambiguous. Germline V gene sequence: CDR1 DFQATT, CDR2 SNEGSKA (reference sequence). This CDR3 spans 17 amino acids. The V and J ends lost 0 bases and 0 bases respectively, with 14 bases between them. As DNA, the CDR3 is TGCAGTGCTAGAGATCCTACCCGAATCGCGAACACCGGGGAGCTGTTTTTT. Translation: CSARDPTRIANTGELFF.

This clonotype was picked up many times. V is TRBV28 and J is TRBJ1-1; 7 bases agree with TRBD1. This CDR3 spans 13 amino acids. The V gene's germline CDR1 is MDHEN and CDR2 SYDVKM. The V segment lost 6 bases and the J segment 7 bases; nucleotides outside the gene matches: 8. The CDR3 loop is CASSPGTAYEAFF. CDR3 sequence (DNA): TGTGCCAGCAGCCCGGGGACAGCTTATGAAGCTTTCTTT.

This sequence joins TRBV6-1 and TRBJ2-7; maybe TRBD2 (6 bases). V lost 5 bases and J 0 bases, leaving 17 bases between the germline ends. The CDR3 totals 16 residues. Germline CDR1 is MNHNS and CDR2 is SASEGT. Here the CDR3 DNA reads TGTGCCAGCAGTCCCCTCACTAGCCTGAGCTCCTACGAGCAGTACTTC. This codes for CASSPLTSLSSYEQYF.

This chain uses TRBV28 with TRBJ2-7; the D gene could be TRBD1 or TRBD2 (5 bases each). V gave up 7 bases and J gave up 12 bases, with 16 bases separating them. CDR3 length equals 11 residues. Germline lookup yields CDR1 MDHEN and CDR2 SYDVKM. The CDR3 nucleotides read TGTGCCAGCACTTCTATGAGGGACCGGTACTTC. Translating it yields CASTSMRDRYF.

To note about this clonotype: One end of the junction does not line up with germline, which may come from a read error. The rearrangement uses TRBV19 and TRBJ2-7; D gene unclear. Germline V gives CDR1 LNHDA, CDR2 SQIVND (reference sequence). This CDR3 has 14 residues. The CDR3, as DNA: TGTGCCAGTAGTACCTCTAGTACTCTGGACGAGCAGCACTTC. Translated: CASSTSSTLDEQHF.

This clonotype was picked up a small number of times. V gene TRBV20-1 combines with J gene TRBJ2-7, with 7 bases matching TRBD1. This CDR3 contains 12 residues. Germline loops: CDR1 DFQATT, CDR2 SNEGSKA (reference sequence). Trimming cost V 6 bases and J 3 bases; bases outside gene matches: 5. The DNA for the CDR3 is TGCAGTGCGGAAGGGGGCAGCTACGAGCAGTACTTC. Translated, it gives CSAEGGSYEQYF.